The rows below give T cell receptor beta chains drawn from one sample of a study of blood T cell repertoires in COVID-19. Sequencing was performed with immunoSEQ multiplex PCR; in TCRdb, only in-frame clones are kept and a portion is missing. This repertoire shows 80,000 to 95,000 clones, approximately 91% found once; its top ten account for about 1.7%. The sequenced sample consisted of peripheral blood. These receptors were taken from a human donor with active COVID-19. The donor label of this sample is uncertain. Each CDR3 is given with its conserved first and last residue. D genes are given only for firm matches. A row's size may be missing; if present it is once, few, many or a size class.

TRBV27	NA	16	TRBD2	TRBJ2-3	CASSRTGGGASDTQYF	TGTGCCAGCAGCCGCACGGGCGGGGGGGCCTCAGATACGCAGTATTTT
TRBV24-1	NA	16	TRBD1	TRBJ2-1	CATSDSYRDSYNEQFF	TGTGCCACCAGTGATTCTTACCGGGACAGTTACAATGAGCAGTTCTTC
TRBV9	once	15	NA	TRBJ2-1	CASSVTTGGLNEQFF	TGTGCCAGCAGCGTAACGACCGGGGGGCTAAATGAGCAGTTCTTC
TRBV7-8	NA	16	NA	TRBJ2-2	CASSLVGQGGSGELFF	TGTGCCAGCAGCTTAGTAGGGCAGGGCGGATCCGGGGAGCTGTTTTTT
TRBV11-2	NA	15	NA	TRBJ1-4	CASSPNRIENEKLFF	TGTGCCAGCAGCCCAAACAGGATCGAAAATGAAAAACTGTTTTTT
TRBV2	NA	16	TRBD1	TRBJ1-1	CASSEGQGAHGTEAFF	TGTGCCAGCAGTGAGGGACAGGGGGCGCATGGCACTGAAGCTTTCTTT
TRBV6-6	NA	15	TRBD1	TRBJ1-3	CASSQAGGLGNTIYF	TGTGCCAGCAGTCAAGCAGGGGGTCTAGGAAACACCATATATTTT
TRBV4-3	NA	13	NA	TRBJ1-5	CASSQDRGQPQHF	TGCGCCAGCAGCCAAGATAGAGGTCAGCCCCAGCATTTT
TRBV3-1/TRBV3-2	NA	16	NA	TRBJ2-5	CASSRIGGPTTETQYF	TGTGCCAGCAGCCGTATCGGGGGGCCAACTACAGAGACCCAGTACTTC
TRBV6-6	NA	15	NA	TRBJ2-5	CASRSEVKPQETQYF	TGTGCCAGCAGGTCGGAGGTGAAACCCCAAGAGACCCAGTACTTC
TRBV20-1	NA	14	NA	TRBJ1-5	CSASGFRGNQPQHF	TGCAGTGCTAGTGGGTTTCGAGGGAACCAGCCCCAGCATTTT
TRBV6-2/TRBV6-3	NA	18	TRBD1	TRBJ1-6	CASSYSNLQGARNSPLHF	TGTGCCAGCAGTTACTCGAATCTACAGGGGGCGCGGAATTCACCCCTCCACTTT
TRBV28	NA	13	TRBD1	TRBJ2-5	CASLSGGEETQYF	TGTGCCAGCTTATCAGGGGGAGAAGAGACCCAGTACTTC
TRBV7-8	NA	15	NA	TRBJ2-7	CASSRGRGSTYEQYF	TGTGCCAGCAGCCGAGGAAGGGGCTCTACCTACGAGCAGTACTTC
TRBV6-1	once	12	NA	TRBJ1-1	CASSEARTEAFF	TGTGCCAGCAGTGAGGCCCGCACTGAAGCTTTCTTT
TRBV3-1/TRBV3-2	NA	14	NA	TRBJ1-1	CASSQDRENTEAFF	TGTGCCAGCAGCCAAGACAGGGAGAACACTGAAGCTTTCTTT
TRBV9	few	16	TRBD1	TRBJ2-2	CASSVFGTGNFGELFF	TGTGCCAGCAGCGTTTTCGGGACAGGGAATTTCGGGGAGCTGTTTTTT
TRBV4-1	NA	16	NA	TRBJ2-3	CASSQAPARDTDTQYF	TGCGCCAGCAGCCAAGCCCCGGCCAGGGACACAGATACGCAGTATTTT
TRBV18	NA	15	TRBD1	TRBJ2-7	CASSPGQGALYEQYF	TGTGCCAGCTCACCCGGACAGGGGGCCCTCTACGAGCAGTACTTC
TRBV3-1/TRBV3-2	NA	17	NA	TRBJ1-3	CASSQAFVGATGNTIYF	TGTGCCAGCAGCCAGGCTTTCGTAGGGGCTACTGGAAACACCATATATTTT
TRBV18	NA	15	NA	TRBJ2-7	CASSPRKGLGYEQYF	TGTGCCAGCTCACCACGGAAGGGGTTGGGCTACGAGCAGTACTTC
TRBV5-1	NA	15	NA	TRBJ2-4	CASSSDYRVGGIQYF	TGCGCCAGCAGCTCGGATTACAGGGTAGGAGGCATTCAGTACTTC
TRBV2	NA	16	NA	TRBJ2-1	CASSYRGISSYNEQFF	TGTGCCAGCAGTTATAGGGGGATTAGCTCCTACAATGAGCAGTTCTTC
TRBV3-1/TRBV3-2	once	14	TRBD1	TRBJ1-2	CASSPRTGGNGYTF	TGTGCCAGCAGCCCGCGGACAGGGGGCAATGGCTACACCTTC
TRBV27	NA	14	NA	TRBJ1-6	CASSSSSYNSPLHF	TGTGCCAGCAGCTCCAGTTCCTATAATTCACCCCTCCACTTT
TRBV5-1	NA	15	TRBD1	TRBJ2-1	CASEGGQGFYNEQFF	TGCGCCAGCGAGGGCGGACAGGGGTTTTACAATGAGCAGTTCTTC
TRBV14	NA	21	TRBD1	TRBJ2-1	CASSQVEWTGEILYSYNEQFF	TGTGCCAGCAGCCAAGTCGAGTGGACAGGGGAAATTCTCTACTCCTACAATGAGCAGTTCTTC
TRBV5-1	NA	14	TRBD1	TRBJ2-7	CASSSRTGVHEQYF	TGCGCCAGCAGCTCCCGGACAGGGGTCCACGAGCAGTACTTC
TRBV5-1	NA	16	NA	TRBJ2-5	CASSLPINQVQETQYF	TGCGCCAGCAGCTTGCCGATAAACCAGGTCCAAGAGACCCAGTACTTC
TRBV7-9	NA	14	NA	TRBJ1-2	CASSFEQAYYGYTF	TGTGCCAGCAGCTTTGAACAGGCGTACTATGGCTACACCTTC
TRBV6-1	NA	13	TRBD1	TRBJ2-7	CASSETGELEQYF	TGTGCCAGCAGTGAAACAGGGGAACTCGAGCAGTACTTC
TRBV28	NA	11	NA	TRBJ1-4	CASSLAQKLFF	TGTGCCAGCAGTCTAGCCCAAAAACTGTTTTTT
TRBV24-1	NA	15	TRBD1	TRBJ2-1	CATRGQGSSYNEQFF	TGTGCCACCAGAGGACAGGGAAGCTCCTACAATGAGCAGTTCTTC
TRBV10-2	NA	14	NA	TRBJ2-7	CASSEGGASYEQYF	TGCGCCAGCAGTGAGGGGGGGGCCTCCTACGAGCAGTACTTC
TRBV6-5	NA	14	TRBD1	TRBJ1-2	CASRPPGQGYGYTF	TGTGCCAGCAGACCTCCGGGACAGGGGTATGGCTACACCTTC
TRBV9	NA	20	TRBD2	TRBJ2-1	CASSPRGSGLAGSSYNEQFF	TGTGCCAGCAGCCCAAGAGGGAGTGGATTAGCGGGAAGCTCCTACAATGAGCAGTTCTTC
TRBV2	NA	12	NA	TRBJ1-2	CASSDENYGYTF	TGTGCCAGCAGTGATGAGAACTATGGCTACACCTTC
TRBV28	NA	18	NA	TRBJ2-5	CASSSQGRPGHPQETQYF	TGTGCCAGCAGTTCCCAAGGAAGACCGGGACACCCACAAGAGACCCAGTACTTC
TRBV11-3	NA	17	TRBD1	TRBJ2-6	CASSLGTTGDGANVLTF	TGTGCCAGCAGCTTAGGAACCACAGGGGATGGGGCCAACGTCCTGACTTTC
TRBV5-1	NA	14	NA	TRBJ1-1	CASSFTGFLTEAFF	TGCGCCAGCAGCTTCACAGGTTTTCTCACTGAAGCTTTCTTT